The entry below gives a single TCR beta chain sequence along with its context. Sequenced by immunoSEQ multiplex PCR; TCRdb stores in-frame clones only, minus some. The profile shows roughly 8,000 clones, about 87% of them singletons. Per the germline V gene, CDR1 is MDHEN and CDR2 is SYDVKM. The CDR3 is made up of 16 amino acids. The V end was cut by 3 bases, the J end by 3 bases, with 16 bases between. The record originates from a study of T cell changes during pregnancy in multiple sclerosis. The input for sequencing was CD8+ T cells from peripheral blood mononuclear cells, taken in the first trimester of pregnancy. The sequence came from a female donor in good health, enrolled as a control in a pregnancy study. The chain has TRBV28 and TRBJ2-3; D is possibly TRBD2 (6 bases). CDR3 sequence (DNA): TGTGCCAGCAGTTTGATCCCGGCGGGAAGGACAGATACGCAGTATTTT. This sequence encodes CASSLIPAGRTDTQYF.